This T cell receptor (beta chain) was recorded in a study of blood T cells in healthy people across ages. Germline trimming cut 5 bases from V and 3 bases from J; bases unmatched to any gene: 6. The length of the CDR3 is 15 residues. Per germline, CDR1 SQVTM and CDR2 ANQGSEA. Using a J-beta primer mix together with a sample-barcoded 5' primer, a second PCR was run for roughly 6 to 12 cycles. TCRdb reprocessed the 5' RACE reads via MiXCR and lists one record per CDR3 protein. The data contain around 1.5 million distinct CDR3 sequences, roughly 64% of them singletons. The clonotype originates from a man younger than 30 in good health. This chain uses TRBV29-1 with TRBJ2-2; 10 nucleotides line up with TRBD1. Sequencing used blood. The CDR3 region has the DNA TGCAGCGTTAAGGGCGGGACAGGGGACACCGGGGAGCTGTTTTTT. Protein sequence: CSVKGGTGDTGELFF.